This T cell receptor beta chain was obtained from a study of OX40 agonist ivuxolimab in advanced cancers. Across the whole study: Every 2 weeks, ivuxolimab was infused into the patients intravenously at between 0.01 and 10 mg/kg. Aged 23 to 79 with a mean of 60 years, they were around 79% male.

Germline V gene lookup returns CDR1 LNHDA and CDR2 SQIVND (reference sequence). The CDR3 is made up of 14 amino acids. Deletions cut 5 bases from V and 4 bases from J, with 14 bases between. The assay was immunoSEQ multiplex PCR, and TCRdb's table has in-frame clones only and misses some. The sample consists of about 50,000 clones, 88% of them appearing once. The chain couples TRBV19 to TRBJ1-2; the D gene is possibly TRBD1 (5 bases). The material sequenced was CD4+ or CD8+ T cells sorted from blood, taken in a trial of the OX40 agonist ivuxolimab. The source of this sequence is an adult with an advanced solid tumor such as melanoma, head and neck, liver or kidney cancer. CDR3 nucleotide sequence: TGTGCCAGTAGTGTCCCGACGGGGGTCTATGGCTACACCTTC. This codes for CASSVPTGVYGYTF. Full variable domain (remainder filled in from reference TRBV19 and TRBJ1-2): DGGITQSPKYLFRKEGQNVTLSCEQNLNHDAMYWYRQDPGQGLRLIYYSQIVNDFQKGDIAEGYSVSREKKESFPLTVTSAQKNPTAFYLCASSVPTGVYGYTFGSGTRLTVV.